The clone carrying this T cell receptor beta chain has a count of ten or more. Its antigen is undetermined. Until they underwent thyroid surgery, no patient had received any treatment. Study processing details: It was from CDR3 differences across clinicopathological groups that a distant-metastasis classifier for papillary thyroid cancer was built. TCRdb re-analyzed the PCR reads using MiXCR. These V and J calls derive from TCRdb rather than the authors' analysis. The sample holds around 24,000 clones; more than 20% are singletons and the top ten take roughly an eighth. This specimen comes from a study of metastatic and nonmetastatic thyroid tumors. Looking at the study overall: Malignant and benign thyroid patients had repertoires compared in peripheral blood and tumor or nodule tissue. Study-wide findings and caveats: The study reportedly found significantly higher TCR beta diversity in malignant thyroid tumors than benign nodules, in blood and tumor.

Germline V lookup: CDR1 MNHEY, CDR2 SVGEGT. V dropped 6 bases and J dropped 7; count of bases not matched to a gene: 6. This CDR3 region has 15 residues. The V and J genes are TRBV6-2 or TRBV6-3 and TRBJ1-6, with TRBD1 identical over 10 bases. The sequencing input was tumor tissue. This clonotype was sampled from a male donor with papillary thyroid cancer or a benign thyroid nodule (not recorded which). Some clones in this sample may be carry-over from other donors' samples. DNA of the CDR3: TGTGCCAGCAGCCCCTTGGACAGGGGGAATTCACCCCTCCACTTT. Translating gives CASSPLDRGNSPLHF.